These T cell receptor beta chains were read from a single sample in a study of T cell responses to AZD1222 COVID-19 vaccine. Produced via immunoSEQ multiplex PCR; TCRdb's table is partial and in-frame only. The repertoire includes some 100,000 clones, 90% to 95% of them detected once, and approximately 3.1% sits in the top ten. Here the sequenced sample was peripheral blood, taken 28 days after the second AZD1222 dose. The receptors here all came from an adult who received the AZD1222 COVID-19 vaccine. The conserved cysteine and the conserved F or W are not part of the CDR3 here. Each record gives: CDR3 protein, V gene, D gene, J gene. D genes are given only for firm matches.

ASSLAGTGIEREQY TRBV7-2 NA TRBJ2-7
ASSYSGGLNSPLH TRBV6-5 NA TRBJ1-6
ASSLDLVNSPLH TRBV5-1 NA TRBJ1-6
ASSSGTGVYGYT TRBV5-4 TRBD1 TRBJ1-2
ASSLLSGLPYEQY TRBV5-8 NA TRBJ2-7
ASRKGENQPQH TRBV2 NA TRBJ1-5
ASSYSTGGESPLH TRBV6-5 NA TRBJ1-6
ASSLSQGAGQPQH TRBV28 TRBD1 TRBJ1-5
ASMAGGSTYGYT TRBV2 NA TRBJ1-2
ASGLGTRGRDEKLF TRBV12-5 NA TRBJ1-4
ASSSPPSAASYEQY TRBV5-6 NA TRBJ2-7
ASSRGGSTDTQY TRBV6-2/TRBV6-3 TRBD2 TRBJ2-3
ASSPPGLAGGTSTGELF TRBV18 TRBD2 TRBJ2-2
ASSIWQGSSGNTIY TRBV19 NA TRBJ1-3
ASSPGQGVDGYT TRBV5-1 TRBD1 TRBJ1-2
ASSDGGADYGYT TRBV6-1 NA TRBJ1-2
ASSLERENYGYT TRBV7-9 NA TRBJ1-2
ASSPHSGAANYGYT TRBV25-1 NA TRBJ1-2
ASGGQGAGDTQY TRBV19 TRBD1 TRBJ2-3
ASRPTGGNYGYT TRBV6-5 NA TRBJ1-2
ASSSHLGTGVYEQY TRBV28 TRBD1 TRBJ2-7
ASSSNRGRSPLH TRBV5-6 TRBD1 TRBJ1-6
ASSQGQGNSPLH TRBV14 NA TRBJ1-6
ATSRDFGRGGGGYT TRBV15 NA TRBJ1-2
ASSLDGQSSSGNTIY TRBV5-1 NA TRBJ1-3
ASSQGTNVYGYT TRBV4-3 NA TRBJ1-2
ASSLGGISYEQY TRBV7-2 NA TRBJ2-7
ASSRGASSTGEEKLF TRBV4-2 TRBD1 TRBJ1-4
ASSYGIQETQY TRBV6-2/TRBV6-3 NA TRBJ2-5
ASSNGNSSYNEQF TRBV28 NA TRBJ2-1
ASSLLLSGNTIY TRBV28 NA TRBJ1-3
ASSYSRGPNNEQF TRBV6-5 NA TRBJ2-1
ASSLSGGNYEQY TRBV27 TRBD2 TRBJ2-7
ASKSPRAGGNQPQH TRBV28 NA TRBJ1-5
ASSFHGLGQNTEAF TRBV7-2 NA TRBJ1-1
SVEDQQGSPQH TRBV29-1 NA TRBJ1-5
ASSIGRRGNEKLF TRBV19 NA TRBJ1-4